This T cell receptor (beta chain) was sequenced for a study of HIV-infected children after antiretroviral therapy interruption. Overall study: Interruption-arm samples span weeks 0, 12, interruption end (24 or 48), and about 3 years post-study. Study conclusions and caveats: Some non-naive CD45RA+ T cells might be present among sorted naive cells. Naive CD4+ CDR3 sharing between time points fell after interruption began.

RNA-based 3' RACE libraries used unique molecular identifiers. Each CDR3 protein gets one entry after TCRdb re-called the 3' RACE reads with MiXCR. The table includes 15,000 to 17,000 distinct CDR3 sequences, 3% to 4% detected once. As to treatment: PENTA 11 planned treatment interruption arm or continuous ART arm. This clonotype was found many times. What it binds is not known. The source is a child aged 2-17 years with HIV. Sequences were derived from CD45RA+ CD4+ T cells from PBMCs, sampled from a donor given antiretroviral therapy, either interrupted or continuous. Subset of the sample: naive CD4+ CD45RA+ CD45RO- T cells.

DNA for the CDR3: TGTGCCAGCAGCATGGGGGGCGGGACAGTCTACAATGAGCAGTTCTTC. Translating it yields CASSMGGGTVYNEQFF. The chain joins TRBV5-5 to TRBJ2-1; tentatively, D is TRBD1 (7 bases). Germline-derived CDR1 and CDR2 are SGHKS and YYEKEE (reference sequence). This CDR3 has 16 amino acids. V was trimmed by 4 bases and J by 3 bases, leaving 17 bases between them.